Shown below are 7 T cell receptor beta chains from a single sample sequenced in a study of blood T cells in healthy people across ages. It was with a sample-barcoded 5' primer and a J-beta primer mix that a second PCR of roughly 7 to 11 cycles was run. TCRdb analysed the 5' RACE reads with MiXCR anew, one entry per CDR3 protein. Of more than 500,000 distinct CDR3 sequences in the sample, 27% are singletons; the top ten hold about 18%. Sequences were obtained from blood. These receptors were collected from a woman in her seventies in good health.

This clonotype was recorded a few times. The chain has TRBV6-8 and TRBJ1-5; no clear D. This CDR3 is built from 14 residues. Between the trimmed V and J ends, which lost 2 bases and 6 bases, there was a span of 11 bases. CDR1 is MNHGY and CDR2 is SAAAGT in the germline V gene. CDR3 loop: CASSYRLEGQPQHF. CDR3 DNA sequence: TGTGCCAGCAGTTACAGGTTGGAGGGTCAGCCCCAGCATTTT.

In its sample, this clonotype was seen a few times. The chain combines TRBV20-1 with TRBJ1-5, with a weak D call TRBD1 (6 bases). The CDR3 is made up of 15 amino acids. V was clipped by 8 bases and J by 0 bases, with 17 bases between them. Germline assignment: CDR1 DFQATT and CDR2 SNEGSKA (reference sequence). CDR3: CSIRTDSYSNQPQHF. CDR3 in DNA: TGCAGTATCCGGACAGACTCGTATAGCAATCAGCCCCAGCATTTT.

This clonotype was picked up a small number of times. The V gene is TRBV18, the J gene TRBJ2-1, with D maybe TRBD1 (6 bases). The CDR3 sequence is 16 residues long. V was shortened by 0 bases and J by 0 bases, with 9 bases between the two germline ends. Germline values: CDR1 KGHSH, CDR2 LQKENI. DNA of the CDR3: TGTGCCAGCTCACCACCGGTACAGGGCTCCTACAATGAGCAGTTCTTC. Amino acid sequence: CASSPPVQGSYNEQFF.

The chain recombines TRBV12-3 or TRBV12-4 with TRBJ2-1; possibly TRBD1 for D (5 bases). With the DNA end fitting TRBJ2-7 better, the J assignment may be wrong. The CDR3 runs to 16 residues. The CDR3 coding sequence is TGTGCCAGCACCCAGGGAACCTTATCCATCTCCTACGAGCAGTACTTC. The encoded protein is CASTQGTLSISYEQYF.

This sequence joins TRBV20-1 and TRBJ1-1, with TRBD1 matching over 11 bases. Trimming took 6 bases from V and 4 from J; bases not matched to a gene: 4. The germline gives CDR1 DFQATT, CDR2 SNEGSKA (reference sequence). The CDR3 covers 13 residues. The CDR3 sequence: CSAGQGAPTEAFF. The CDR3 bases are TGCAGTGCAGGACAGGGGGCCCCCACTGAAGCTTTCTTT.

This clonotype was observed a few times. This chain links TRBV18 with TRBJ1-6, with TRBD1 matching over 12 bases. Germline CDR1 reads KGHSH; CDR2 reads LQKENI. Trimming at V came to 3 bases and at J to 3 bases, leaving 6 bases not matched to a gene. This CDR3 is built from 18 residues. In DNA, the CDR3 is TGTGCCAGCTCACCGGGACAGGGGGCAAACCTCTATAATTCACCCCTCCACTTT. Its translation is CASSPGQGANLYNSPLHF.

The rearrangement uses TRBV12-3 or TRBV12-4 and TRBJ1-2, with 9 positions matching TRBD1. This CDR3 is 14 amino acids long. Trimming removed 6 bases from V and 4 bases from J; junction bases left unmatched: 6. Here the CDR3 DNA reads TGTGCCAGCAGACAGGGACAGGGAACCTATGGCTACACCTTC. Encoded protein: CASRQGQGTYGYTF.